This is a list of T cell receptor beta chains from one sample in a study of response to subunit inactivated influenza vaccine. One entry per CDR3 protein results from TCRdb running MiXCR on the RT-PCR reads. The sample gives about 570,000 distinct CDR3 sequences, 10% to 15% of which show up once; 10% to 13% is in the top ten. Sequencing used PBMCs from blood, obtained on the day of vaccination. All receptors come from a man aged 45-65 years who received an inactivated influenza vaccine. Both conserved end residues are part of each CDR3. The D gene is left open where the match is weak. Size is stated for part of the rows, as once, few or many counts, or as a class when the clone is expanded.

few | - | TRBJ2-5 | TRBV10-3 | TGTGCCATCAGCTACAGGACCGAAGAGACCCAGTACTTC | CAISYRTEETQYF
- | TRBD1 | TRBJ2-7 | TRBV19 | TGTGCCAGTAGTAACAGGGGGCCCGAGCAGTACTTC | CASSNRGPEQYF
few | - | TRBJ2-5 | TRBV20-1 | TGCAGTGCAAGGTCTTGGGAGACCCAGTACTTC | CSARSWETQYF
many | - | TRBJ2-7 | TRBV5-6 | TGTGCCAGCAGCTCCGACAGCCGACCTGCCTACGAGCAGTACTTC | CASSSDSRPAYEQYF
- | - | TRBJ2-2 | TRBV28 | TGTGCCAGCAGTTTAGCTGGGGAAGTCACCGGGGAGCTGTTTTTT | CASSLAGEVTGELFF
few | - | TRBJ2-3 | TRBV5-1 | TGCGCCAGCAGCTTCGATAACCCCGGAGATACGCAGTATTTT | CASSFDNPGDTQYF
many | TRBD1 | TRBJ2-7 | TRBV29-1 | TGCAGCGTTGCAGGGACAGGGGTGGAGCAGTACTTC | CSVAGTGVEQYF
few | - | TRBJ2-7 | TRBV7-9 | TGTGCCAGCAGCTTACCCTTTCCGGACGATTCCTACGAGCAGTACTTC | CASSLPFPDDSYEQYF
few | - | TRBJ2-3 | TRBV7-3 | TGTGCCAGCAGCTTAGGCAGCTTAGGGGCCGTGGGCACAGATACGCAGTATTTT | CASSLGSLGAVGTDTQYF
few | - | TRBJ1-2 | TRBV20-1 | TGCAGTGCTAGGGTCAGACAGGACCTTGGCTATGGCTACACCTTC | CSARVRQDLGYGYTF
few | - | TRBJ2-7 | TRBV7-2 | TGTGCCAGCAGCTTAGATGGCCGTTGGGATACCTACGAGCAGTACTTC | CASSLDGRWDTYEQYF
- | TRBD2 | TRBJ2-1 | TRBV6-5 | TGTGCCAGCAGTTACTCTAACATAGCGGGGGGGTTAGCGATTGATGAGCAGTTCTTC | CASSYSNIAGGLAIDEQFF
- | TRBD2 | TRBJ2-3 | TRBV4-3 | TGCGCCAGCAGCCAAGTGGGCGGGGGGCACGGCGCGCAGTATTTT | CASSQVGGGHGAQYF
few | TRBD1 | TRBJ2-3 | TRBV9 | TGTGCCAGCACTAGGACAGGGTCATCTACGCAGTATTTT | CASTRTGSSTQYF
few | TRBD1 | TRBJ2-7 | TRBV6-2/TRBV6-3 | TGTGCCAGCAGTTCCCAGACAGGGGGCTACGAGCAGTACTTC | CASSSQTGGYEQYF
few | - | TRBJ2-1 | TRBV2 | TGTGCCAGCAGGGACCTTAGGGGAGTAAGAAGGTCAAGTGAGCAGTTCTTC | CASRDLRGVRRSSEQFF
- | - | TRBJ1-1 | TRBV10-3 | TGTGCCATCAGTAATCAGGGGTTGAACACTGAAGCTTTCTTT | CAISNQGLNTEAFF
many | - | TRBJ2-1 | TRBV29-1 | TGCAGCGTTGGAGGGAACGAGCAGTTCTTC | CSVGGNEQFF
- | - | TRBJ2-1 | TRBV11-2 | TGTGCCAGCAGCTCCTTATTGAGTGAGCAGTTCTTC | CASSSLLSEQFF
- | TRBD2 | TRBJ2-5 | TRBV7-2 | TGTGCCAGCAGCCCGCAGCGGGGTGGGGAGACCCAGTACTTC | CASSPQRGGETQYF
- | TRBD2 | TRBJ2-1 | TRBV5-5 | TGTGCCAGCAGCTTTGGAGCGGGAGTTCGCAATGAGCAGTTCTTC | CASSFGAGVRNEQFF
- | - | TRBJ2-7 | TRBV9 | TGTGCCAGCAGCGTAGGTGGCGAGAGCTACGAGCAGTACTTC | CASSVGGESYEQYF
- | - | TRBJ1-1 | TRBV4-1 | TGCGCCAGCAGCCAGACAGTTGAGATGAACACTGAAGCTTTCTTT | CASSQTVEMNTEAFF
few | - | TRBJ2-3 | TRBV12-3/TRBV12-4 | TGTGCCAGCAGGACACAGGGTACGCAGTATTTT | CASRTQGTQYF
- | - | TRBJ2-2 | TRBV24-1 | TGTGCCACCAGTGATTCCGGGACAAAGAACACCGGGGAGCTGTTTTTT | CATSDSGTKNTGELFF
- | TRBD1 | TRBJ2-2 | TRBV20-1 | TGCAGTGCTAGAACAAGACAGGGCGTTAACACCGGGGAGCTGTTTTTT | CSARTRQGVNTGELFF
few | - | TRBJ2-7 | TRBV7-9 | TGTGCCAGCAGCTTAGCGGGTACGAATCGAAAACAGTACTTC | CASSLAGTNRKQYF
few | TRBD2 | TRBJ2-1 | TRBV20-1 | TGCAGTGCTTCAAGCGGGAGGTTGTACGGTGAGCAGTTCTTC | CSASSGRLYGEQFF
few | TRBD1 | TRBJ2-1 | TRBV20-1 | TGCAGTGCTAGAGATGGGGACAGGGCATACAATGAGCAGTTCTTC | CSARDGDRAYNEQFF
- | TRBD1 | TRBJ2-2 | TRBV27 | TGTGCCAGCAGTTGGACAGGGGGTAGGGCCGGGGAGCTGTTTTTT | CASSWTGGRAGELFF
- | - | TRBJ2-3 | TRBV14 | TGTGCCAGCAGCCAAGACGGAAATACGCAGTATTTT | CASSQDGNTQYF
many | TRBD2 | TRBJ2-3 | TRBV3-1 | TGTGCCAGCAGCCAAGAATTACTAGCGGGAAGTATAGATACGCAGTATTTT | CASSQELLAGSIDTQYF
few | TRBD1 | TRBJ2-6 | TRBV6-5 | TGTGCCAGCAGTTACTCGTCAGGACAGGGAGAGACTGGGGCCAACGTCCTGACTTTC | CASSYSSGQGETGANVLTF
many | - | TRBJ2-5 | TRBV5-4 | TGTGCCAGCAGCTTGGATCCGGGAGAGGAGACCCAGTACTTC | CASSLDPGEETQYF
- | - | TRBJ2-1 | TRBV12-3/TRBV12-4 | TGTGCCAGCAGCACGGGGTTCAGGAGCAATGAGCAGTTCTTC | CASSTGFRSNEQFF
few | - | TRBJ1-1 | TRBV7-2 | TGTGCCAGCAGCTTATTTTCGACCATGAACACTGAAGCTTTCTTT | CASSLFSTMNTEAFF
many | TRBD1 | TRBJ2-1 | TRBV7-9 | TGTGCCAGCAGCTCACTTCCGGGACAGGGGGCTAATGAGCAGTTCTTC | CASSSLPGQGANEQFF
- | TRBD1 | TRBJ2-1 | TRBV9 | TGTGCCAGCAGCGTAACCGCCGGGACAGGGCCTGAGCAGTTCTTC | CASSVTAGTGPEQFF
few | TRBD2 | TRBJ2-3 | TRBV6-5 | TGTGCCAGCAGTTACTCTAGCGGGGATACAGATACGCAGTATTTT | CASSYSSGDTDTQYF
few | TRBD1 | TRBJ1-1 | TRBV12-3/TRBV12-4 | TGTGCCACGACTGGGACAGCCGAAGCTTTCTTT | CATTGTAEAFF
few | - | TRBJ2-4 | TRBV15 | TGTGCCACCAGCAGAGATCGGGCTACGGCCAAAAACATTCAGTACTTC | CATSRDRATAKNIQYF
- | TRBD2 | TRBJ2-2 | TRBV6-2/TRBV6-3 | TGTGCCAGCAGAGATCCGGGACTAGCGGGAACCGGGGAGCTGTTTTTT | CASRDPGLAGTGELFF
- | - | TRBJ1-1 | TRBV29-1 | TGCAGCGTTGAAGGGTCCACTGAAGCTTTCTTT | CSVEGSTEAFF
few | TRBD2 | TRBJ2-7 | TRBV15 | TGTGCCACCAGCGGGATGGGGGGGTCCTACGAGCAGTACTTC | CATSGMGGSYEQYF
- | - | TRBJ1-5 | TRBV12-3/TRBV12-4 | TGTGCCAGCAGTAAGACAGCGTTCAATCAGCCCCAGCATTTT | CASSKTAFNQPQHF
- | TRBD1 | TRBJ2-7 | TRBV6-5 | TGTGCCAGCAGTTATTCCGGGACAGCCCTCCGGGAGCAGTACTTC | CASSYSGTALREQYF
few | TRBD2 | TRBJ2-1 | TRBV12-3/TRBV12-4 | TGTGCCAGCAGTTCAGGCGGCGGGGGGCAGTTCTTC | CASSSGGGGQFF
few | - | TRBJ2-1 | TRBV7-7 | TGTGCTAGCAGCTTAGTCCCAGCTCGGGAGCAGTTCTTC | CASSLVPAREQFF
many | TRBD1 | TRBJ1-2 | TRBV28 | TGTGCCAGCAGGGGACAGGTTGTAGGCTACACCTTC | CASRGQVVGYTF